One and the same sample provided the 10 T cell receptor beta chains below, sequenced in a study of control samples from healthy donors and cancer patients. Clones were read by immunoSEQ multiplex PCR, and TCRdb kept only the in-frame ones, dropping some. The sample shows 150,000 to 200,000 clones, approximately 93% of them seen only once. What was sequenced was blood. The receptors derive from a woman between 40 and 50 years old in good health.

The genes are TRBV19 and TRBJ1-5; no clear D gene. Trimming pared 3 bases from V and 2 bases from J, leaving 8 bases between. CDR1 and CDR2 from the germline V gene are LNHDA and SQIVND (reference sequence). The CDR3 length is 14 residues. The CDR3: CASSIRGGNQPQHF. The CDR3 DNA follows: TGTGCCAGTAGTATCCGAGGTGGCAATCAGCCCCAGCATTTT.

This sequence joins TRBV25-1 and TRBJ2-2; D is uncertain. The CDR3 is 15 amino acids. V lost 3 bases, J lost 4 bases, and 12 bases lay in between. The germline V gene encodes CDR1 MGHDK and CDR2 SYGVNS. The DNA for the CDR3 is TGTGCCAGCAGTGAGGTTGGAGTGTTCACCGGGGAGCTGTTTTTT. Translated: CASSEVGVFTGELFF.

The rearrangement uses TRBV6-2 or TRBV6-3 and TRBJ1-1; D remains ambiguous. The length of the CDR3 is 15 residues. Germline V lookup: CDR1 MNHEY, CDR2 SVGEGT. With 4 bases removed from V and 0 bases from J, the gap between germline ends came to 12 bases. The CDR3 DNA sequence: TGTGCCAGCAGTTCCCGGTCGATTATGAACACTGAAGCTTTCTTT. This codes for CASSSRSIMNTEAFF.

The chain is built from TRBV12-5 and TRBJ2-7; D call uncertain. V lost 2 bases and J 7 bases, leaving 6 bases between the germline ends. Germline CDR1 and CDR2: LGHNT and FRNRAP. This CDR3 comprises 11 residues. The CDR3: CASGLRLEQYF. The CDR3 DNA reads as TGTGCTAGTGGTTTGCGTCTGGAGCAGTACTTC.

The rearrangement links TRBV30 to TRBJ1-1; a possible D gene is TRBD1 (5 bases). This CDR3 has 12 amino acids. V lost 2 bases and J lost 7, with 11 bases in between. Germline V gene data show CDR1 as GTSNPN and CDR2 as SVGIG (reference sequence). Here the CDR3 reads CAWSQGYGEAFF. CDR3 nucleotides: TGTGCCTGGAGTCAGGGATACGGTGAAGCTTTCTTT.

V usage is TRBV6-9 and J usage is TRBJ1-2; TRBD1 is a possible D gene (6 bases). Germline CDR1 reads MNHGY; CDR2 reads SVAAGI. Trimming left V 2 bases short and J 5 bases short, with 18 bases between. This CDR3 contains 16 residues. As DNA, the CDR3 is TGTGCCAGCAGTTATCTAGTAGGTTCCAGGGGATATGGCTACACCTTC. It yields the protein CASSYLVGSRGYGYTF.

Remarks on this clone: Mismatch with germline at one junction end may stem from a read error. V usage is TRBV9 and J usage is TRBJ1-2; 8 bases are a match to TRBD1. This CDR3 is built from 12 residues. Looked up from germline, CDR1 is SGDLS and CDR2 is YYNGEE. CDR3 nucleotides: TGTGCCACCAATGGACAGGGCCACGAACTAAACTTC. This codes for CATNGQGHELNF.

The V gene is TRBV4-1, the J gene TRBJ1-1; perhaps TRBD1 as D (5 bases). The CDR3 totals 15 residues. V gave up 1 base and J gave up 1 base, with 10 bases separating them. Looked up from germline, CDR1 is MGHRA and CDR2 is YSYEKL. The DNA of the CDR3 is TGCGCCAGCAGCCAAGCTGACAGCCGGAACACTGAAGCTTTCTTT. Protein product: CASSQADSRNTEAFF.

CDR3 sequence (DNA): TGTGCCAGCAGCTTCACCCACCGGGGGGGAAACACCATATATTTT. It specifies CASSFTHRGGNTIYF. This chain connects TRBV5-6 to TRBJ1-3; a possible D gene is TRBD1 (5 bases). The V end was cut by 2 bases, the J end by 4 bases, with 13 bases between. This CDR3 has 15 residues. Germline V gene lookup returns CDR1 SGHDT and CDR2 YYEEEE. Full variable domain (rest looked up from reference TRBV5-6 and TRBJ1-3): DAGVTQSPTHLIKTRGQQVTLRCSPKSGHDTVSWYQQALGQGPQFIFQYYEEEERQRGNFPDRFSGHQFPNYSSELNVNALLLGDSALYLCASSFTHRGGNTIYFGEGSWLTVV.

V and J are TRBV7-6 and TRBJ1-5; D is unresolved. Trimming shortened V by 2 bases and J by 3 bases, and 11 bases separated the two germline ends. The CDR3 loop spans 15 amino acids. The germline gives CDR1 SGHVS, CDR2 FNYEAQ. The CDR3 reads CASSLTADYNQPQHF. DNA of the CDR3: TGTGCCAGCAGCTTAACAGCAGACTACAATCAGCCCCAGCATTTT.